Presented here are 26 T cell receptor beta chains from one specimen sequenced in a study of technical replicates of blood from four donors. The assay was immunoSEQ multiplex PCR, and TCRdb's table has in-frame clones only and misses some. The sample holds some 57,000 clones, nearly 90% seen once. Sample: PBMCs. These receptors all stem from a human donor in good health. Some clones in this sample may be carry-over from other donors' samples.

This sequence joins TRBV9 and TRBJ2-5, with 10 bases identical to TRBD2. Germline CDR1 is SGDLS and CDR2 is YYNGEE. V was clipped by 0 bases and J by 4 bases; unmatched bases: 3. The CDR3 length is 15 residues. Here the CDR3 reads CASSVVPSGRETQYF. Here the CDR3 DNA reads TGTGCCAGCAGCGTAGTTCCTAGCGGGAGAGAGACCCAGTACTTC.

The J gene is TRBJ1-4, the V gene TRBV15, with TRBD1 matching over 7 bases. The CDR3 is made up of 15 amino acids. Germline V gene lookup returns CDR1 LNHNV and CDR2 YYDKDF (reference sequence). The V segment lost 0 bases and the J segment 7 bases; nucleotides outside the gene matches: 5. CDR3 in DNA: TGTGCCACCAGCAGAGATTCAGGGGGTGGTGAAAAACTGTTTTTT. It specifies CATSRDSGGGEKLFF. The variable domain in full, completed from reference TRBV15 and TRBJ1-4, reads DAMVIQNPRYQVTQFGKPVTLSCSQTLNHNVMYWYQQKSSQAPKLLFHYYDKDFNNEADTPDNFQSRRPNTSFCFLDIRSPGLGDTAMYLCATSRDSGGGEKLFFGSGTQLSVL.

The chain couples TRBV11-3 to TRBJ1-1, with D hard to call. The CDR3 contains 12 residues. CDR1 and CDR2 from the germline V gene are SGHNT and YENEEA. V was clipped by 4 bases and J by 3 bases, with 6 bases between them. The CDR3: CASSSRDTEAFF. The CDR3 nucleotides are TGTGCCAGCAGCTCCCGTGACACTGAAGCTTTCTTT.

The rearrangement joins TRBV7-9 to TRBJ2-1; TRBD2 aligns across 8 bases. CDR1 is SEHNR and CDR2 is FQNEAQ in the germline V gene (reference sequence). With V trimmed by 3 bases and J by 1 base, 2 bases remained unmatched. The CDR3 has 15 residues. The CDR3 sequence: CASSFSGSSYNEQFF. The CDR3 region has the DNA TGTGCCAGCAGCTTCAGCGGGAGTTCCTACAATGAGCAGTTCTTC.

The CDR3 sequence: CASSNSGRFYGTDTQYF. The DNA for the CDR3 is TGTGCCAGCAGCAATAGCGGGAGATTTTACGGCACAGATACGCAGTATTTT. The chain joins TRBV7-3 to TRBJ2-3, with 9 bases aligning to TRBD2. Per germline, CDR1 SGHTA and CDR2 FQGTGA. After removal of 5 bases from V and 1 base from J, the junction contained 10 bases not matched to a gene. This CDR3 is built from 17 residues.

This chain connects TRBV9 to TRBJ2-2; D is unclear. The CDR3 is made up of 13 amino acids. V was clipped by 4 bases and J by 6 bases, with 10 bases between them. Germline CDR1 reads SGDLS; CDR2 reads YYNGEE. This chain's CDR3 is CASSSHLSGELFF. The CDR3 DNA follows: TGTGCCAGCAGCTCACATCTTTCCGGGGAGCTGTTTTTT. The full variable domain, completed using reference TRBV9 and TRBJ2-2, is DSGVTQTPKHLITATGQRVTLRCSPRSGDLSVYWYQQSLDQGLQFLIQYYNGEERAKGNILERFSAQQFPDLHSELNLSSLELGDSALYFCASSSHLSGELFFGEGSRLTVL.

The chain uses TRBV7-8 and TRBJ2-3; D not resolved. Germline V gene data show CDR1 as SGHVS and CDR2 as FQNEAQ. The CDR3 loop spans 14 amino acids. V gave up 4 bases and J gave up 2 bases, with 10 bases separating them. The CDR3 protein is CASSSLGNTDTQYF. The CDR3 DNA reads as TGTGCCAGCAGCTCCCTAGGTAACACAGATACGCAGTATTTT.

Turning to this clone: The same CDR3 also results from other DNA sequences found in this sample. CDR3 nucleotide sequence: TGCGCCAGCAGCTTGTCAGGAGGGAATCAGCCCCAGCATTTT. This codes for CASSLSGGNQPQHF. The chain couples TRBV5-1 to TRBJ1-5, with D unresolved. Germline-derived CDR1 and CDR2 are SGHRS and YFSETQ. V lost 1 base and J lost 4, with 9 bases in between. The CDR3 length is 14 residues.

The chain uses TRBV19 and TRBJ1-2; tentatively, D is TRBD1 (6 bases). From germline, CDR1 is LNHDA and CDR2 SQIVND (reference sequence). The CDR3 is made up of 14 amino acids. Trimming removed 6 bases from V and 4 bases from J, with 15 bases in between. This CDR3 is CASRPYGTLYGYTF. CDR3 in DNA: TGTGCCAGTAGGCCTTACGGGACACTCTATGGCTACACCTTC.

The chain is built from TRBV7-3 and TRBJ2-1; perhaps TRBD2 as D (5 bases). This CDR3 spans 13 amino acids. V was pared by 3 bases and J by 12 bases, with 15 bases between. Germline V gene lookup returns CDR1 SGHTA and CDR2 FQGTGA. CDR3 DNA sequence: TGTGCCAGCAGCTTCCAAGAGGGTTCGCGGCAGTTCTTC. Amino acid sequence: CASSFQEGSRQFF.

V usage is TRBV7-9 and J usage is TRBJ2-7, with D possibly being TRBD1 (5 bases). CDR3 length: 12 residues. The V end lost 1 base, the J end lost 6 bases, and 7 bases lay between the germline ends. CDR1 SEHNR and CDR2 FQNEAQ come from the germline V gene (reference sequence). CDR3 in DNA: TGTGCCAGCAGCTTAGAAGGGGTCGAGCAGTACTTC. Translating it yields CASSLEGVEQYF.

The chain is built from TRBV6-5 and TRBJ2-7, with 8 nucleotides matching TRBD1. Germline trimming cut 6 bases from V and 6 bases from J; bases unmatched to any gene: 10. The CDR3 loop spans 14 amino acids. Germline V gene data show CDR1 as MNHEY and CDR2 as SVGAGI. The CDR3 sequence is CASRDRTGLREQYF. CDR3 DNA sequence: TGTGCCAGCAGAGACCGGACAGGGCTTCGCGAGCAGTACTTC.

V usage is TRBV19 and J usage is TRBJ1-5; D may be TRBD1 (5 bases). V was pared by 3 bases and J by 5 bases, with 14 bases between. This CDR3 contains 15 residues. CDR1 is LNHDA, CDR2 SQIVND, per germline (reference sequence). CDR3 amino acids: CASSMTDWEDQPQHF. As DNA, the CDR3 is TGTGCCAGTAGTATGACAGACTGGGAAGATCAGCCCCAGCATTTT.

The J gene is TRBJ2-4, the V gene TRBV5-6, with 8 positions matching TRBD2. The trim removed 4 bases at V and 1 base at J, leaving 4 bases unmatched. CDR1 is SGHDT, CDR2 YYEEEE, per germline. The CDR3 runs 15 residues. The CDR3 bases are TGTGCCAGCAGCCGTAGCGGGACGGCCAAAAACATTCAGTACTTC. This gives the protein CASSRSGTAKNIQYF.

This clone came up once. CDR3 sequence: CATSRQNYNEQFF. DNA of the CDR3: TGTGCCACCAGCAGACAGAACTACAATGAGCAGTTCTTC. The J gene is TRBJ2-1, the V gene TRBV15, with D uncertain. This CDR3 region has 13 residues. Trimming pared 2 bases from V and 3 bases from J, leaving 5 bases between. Germline-derived CDR1 and CDR2 are LNHNV and YYDKDF (reference sequence).

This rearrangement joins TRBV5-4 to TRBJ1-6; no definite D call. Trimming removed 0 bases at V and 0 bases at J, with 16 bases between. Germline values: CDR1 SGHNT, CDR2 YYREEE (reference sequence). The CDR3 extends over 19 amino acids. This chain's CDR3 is CASSLVGVGSSSYNSPLHF. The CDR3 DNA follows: TGTGCCAGCAGCTTGGTCGGGGTTGGAAGTAGCTCCTATAATTCACCCCTCCACTTT.

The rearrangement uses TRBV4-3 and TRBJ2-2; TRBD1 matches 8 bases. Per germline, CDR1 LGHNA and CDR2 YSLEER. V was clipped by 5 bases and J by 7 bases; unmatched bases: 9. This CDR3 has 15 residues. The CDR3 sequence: CASSALQGAGGELFF. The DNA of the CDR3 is TGCGCCAGCAGCGCGCTCCAGGGGGCCGGCGGGGAGCTGTTTTTT.

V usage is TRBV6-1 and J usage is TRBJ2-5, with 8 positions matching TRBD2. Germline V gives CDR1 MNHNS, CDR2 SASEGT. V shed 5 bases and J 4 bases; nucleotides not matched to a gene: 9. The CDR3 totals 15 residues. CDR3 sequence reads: CASSTVGLAAETQYF. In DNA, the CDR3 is TGTGCCAGCAGTACCGTCGGACTAGCAGCAGAGACCCAGTACTTC.

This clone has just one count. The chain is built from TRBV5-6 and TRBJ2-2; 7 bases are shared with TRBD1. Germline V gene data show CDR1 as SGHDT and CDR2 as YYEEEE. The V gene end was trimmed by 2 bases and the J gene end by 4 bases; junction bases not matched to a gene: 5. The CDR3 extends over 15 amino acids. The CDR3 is CASSFTGASTGELFF. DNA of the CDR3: TGTGCCAGCAGCTTTACAGGGGCTAGCACCGGGGAGCTGTTTTTT. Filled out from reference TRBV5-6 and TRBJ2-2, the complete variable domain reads DAGVTQSPTHLIKTRGQQVTLRCSPKSGHDTVSWYQQALGQGPQFIFQYYEEEERQRGNFPDRFSGHQFPNYSSELNVNALLLGDSALYLCASSFTGASTGELFFGEGSRLTVL.

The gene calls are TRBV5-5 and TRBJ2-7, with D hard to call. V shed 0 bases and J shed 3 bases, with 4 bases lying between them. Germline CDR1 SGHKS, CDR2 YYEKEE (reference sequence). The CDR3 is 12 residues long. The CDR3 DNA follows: TGTGCCAGCAGCTTGGGTCTCTACGAGCAGTACTTC. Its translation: CASSLGLYEQYF. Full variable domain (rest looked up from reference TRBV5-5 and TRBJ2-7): DAGVTQSPTHLIKTRGQQVTLRCSPISGHKSVSWYQQVLGQGPQFIFQYYEKEERGRGNFPDRFSARQFPNYSSELNVNALLLGDSALYLCASSLGLYEQYFGPGTRLTVT.

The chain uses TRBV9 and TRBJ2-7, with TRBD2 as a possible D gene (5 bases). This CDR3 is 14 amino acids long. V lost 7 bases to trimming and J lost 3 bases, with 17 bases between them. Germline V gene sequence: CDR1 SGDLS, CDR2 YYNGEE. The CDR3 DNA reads TGTGCCAGCCCGAACCGGACTTGTGGCTACGAGCAGTACTTC. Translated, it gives CASPNRTCGYEQYF.

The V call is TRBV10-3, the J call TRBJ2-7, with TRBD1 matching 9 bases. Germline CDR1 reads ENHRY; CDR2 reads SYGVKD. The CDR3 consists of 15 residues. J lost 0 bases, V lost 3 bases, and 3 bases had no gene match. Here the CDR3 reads CAISDGTGSSYEQYF. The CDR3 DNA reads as TGTGCCATCAGTGACGGGACAGGGTCCTCCTACGAGCAGTACTTC.

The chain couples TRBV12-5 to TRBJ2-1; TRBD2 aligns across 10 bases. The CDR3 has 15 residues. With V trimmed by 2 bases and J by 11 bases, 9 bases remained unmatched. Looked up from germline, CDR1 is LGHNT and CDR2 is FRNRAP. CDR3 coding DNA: TGTGCTAGTGGTTTGTTCGGGACTAGCGACAAACAGCAGTTCTTC. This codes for CASGLFGTSDKQQFF.

The CDR3 loop reads CASNPGQYNSPLHF. The CDR3 DNA reads TGTGCCAGCAATCCGGGACAGTATAATTCACCCCTCCACTTT. V and J are TRBV7-9 and TRBJ1-6, with 7 bases fitting TRBD1. Germline values: CDR1 SEHNR, CDR2 FQNEAQ (reference sequence). CDR3 length: 14 amino acids. J was trimmed by 4 bases and V by 7 bases; bases with no gene match: 4.

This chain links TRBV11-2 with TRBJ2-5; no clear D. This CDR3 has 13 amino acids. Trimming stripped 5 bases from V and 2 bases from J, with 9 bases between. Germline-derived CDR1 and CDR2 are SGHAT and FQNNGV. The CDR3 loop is CASSRGTQETQYF. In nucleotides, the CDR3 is TGTGCCAGCAGCCGCGGCACACAAGAGACCCAGTACTTC.

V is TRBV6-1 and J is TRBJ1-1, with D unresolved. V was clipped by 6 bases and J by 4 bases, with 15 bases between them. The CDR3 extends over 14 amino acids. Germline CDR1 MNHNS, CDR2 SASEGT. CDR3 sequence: CASREQTSGTEAFF. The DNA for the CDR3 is TGTGCCAGCAGGGAGCAAACGTCGGGCACTGAAGCTTTCTTT.